Many counts were recorded for the clone carrying this T cell receptor (beta chain). The antigen is not known. Amplifying from RNA transcripts, the study obtained TCR beta CDR3 regions. Second-round multiplex PCR followed a first-round RT-PCR using HTBI primers. TCRdb reprocessed the multiplex PCR reads via MiXCR and lists one record per CDR3 protein. The table shows approximately 1.2 million distinct CDR3 sequences, with about 36% occurring only once. This sample was included in a study of Graves' ophthalmopathy and Graves' hyperthyroidism. Trimming cost V 6 bases and J 7 bases, with 13 bases left between them. The CDR3 spans 13 residues. Germline-derived CDR1 and CDR2 are SNHLY and FYNNEI. Study observations and caveats: A majority of expanded thyroid clonotypes exceeding 0.001 frequency were likewise present in blood.

The chain has TRBV2 and TRBJ1-5; D gene uncertain. Sequencing was done on a sample of peripheral blood or thyroid tissue (not recorded which). The TCR originated in an adult man with Graves' hyperthyroidism. The CDR3 sequence: CASRGSDGQPQHF. CDR3 coding DNA: TGTGCCAGCAGAGGATCAGACGGGCAGCCCCAGCATTTT.